What follows are 20 T cell receptor beta chains derived from one specimen sequenced in a study of blood T cell repertoires in COVID-19. Data came from immunoSEQ multiplex PCR; TCRdb stores just in-frame clones and leaves some out. This table has around 150,000 clones, roughly 84% appearing once. Sequences were obtained from PBMCs or T cells enriched from blood (not recorded which). The receptors come from a woman aged 55-70 years who had recovered from COVID-19.

V usage is TRBV5-1 and J usage is TRBJ2-3, with 7 bases fitting TRBD2. The V segment lost 8 bases and the J segment 2 bases; nucleotides outside the gene matches: 8. CDR3 length equals 14 residues. Germline CDR1 is SGHRS and CDR2 is YFSETQ. The CDR3 is CASNREVITDTQYF. DNA for the CDR3: TGCGCCAGTAATCGGGAGGTAATCACAGATACGCAGTATTTT.

CDR3 residues: CASSRRAGDTEAFF. CDR3 DNA sequence: TGTGCCAGTAGTAGGCGAGCAGGCGACACTGAAGCTTTCTTT. The J gene is TRBJ1-1, the V gene TRBV19; D not certain. Germline CDR1 LNHDA, CDR2 SQIVND (reference sequence). CDR3 length equals 14 residues. V lost 4 bases to trimming and J lost 3 bases, with 12 bases between them.

CDR3 DNA sequence: TGTGCCAGCAGTTTATGGACAGCCAGGACCTACGAGCAGTACTTC. Protein sequence: CASSLWTARTYEQYF. V gene TRBV28 combines with J gene TRBJ2-7; the D gene is possibly TRBD1 (5 bases). Trimming took 0 bases from V and 2 from J, leaving 11 bases between them. The length of the CDR3 is 15 residues. Germline CDR1 MDHEN, CDR2 SYDVKM.

V is TRBV10-2 and J is TRBJ2-1; TRBD2 agrees at 8 bases. From germline, CDR1 is WSHSY and CDR2 SAAADI. J was trimmed by 0 bases and V by 5 bases; bases with no gene match: 6. The CDR3 is made up of 16 amino acids. The chain's CDR3 is CASSPSAGGSYNEQFF. In nucleotides, the CDR3 is TGCGCCAGCAGTCCCTCCGCGGGAGGCTCCTACAATGAGCAGTTCTTC.

CDR3 bases: TGTGCCTGGAGTGTAAGACAGGACACTGAAGCTTTCTTT. Amino acid sequence: CAWSVRQDTEAFF. This chain uses TRBV30 with TRBJ1-1; D may be TRBD1 (6 bases). Trimming left V 0 bases short and J 3 bases short, with 8 bases between. The CDR3 loop spans 13 amino acids. Germline V gene sequence: CDR1 GTSNPN, CDR2 SVGIG (reference sequence).

This chain uses TRBV7-9 with TRBJ2-1; 15 bases agree with TRBD2. Germline V gene data show CDR1 as SEHNR and CDR2 as FQNEAQ (reference sequence). Trimming cost V 5 bases and J 9 bases; bases outside gene matches: 2. The length of the CDR3 is 14 residues. The CDR3 region is CASSPGLAGGEQFF. CDR3 nucleotides: TGTGCCAGCAGCCCGGGACTAGCGGGAGGTGAGCAGTTCTTC.

The rearrangement links TRBV18 to TRBJ1-5; D gene unclear. The V gene's germline CDR1 is KGHSH and CDR2 LQKENI. The CDR3 loop spans 15 amino acids. V was clipped by 2 bases and J by 2 bases, with 10 bases between them. The CDR3 bases are TGTGCCAGCTCACCATCCCGTGCGGGCAATCAGCCCCAGCATTTT. It yields the protein CASSPSRAGNQPQHF.

This chain connects TRBV5-1 to TRBJ2-5, with 7 bases aligning to TRBD2. CDR3 length equals 16 residues. Germline lookup yields CDR1 SGHRS and CDR2 YFSETQ. Trimming at V came to 3 bases and at J to 5 bases, leaving 13 bases not matched to a gene. As DNA, the CDR3 is TGCGCCAGCAGCTCCCGAGGCCCCCCCGGGGGGGAGACCCAGTACTTC. This encodes CASSSRGPPGGETQYF.

The chain is built from TRBV11-2 and TRBJ1-2; D is ambiguous. The V gene lost 5 bases and the J gene lost 2 bases, with 15 bases spanning the gap. Germline lookup yields CDR1 SGHAT and CDR2 FQNNGV. This CDR3 has 15 amino acids. Here the CDR3 DNA reads TGTGCCAGCAGCCTCGGGTGGCAACAAAACTATGGCTACACCTTC. Translation: CASSLGWQQNYGYTF.

The chain combines TRBV11-2 with TRBJ1-1; D is perhaps TRBD1 (5 bases). The CDR3 sequence is 14 residues long. V was pared by 2 bases and J by 1 base, with 8 bases between. The germline gives CDR1 SGHAT, CDR2 FQNNGV. In DNA, the CDR3 is TGTGCCAGCAGCTTATTCGGACAGAACACTGAAGCTTTCTTT. Its translation is CASSLFGQNTEAFF.

This rearrangement joins TRBV11-2 to TRBJ2-3; TRBD2 matches at 8 bases. From germline, CDR1 is SGHAT and CDR2 FQNNGV. Losses at the gene ends were 0 bases for V and 9 bases for J; bases not matched to a gene: 11. The CDR3 contains 16 residues. The CDR3 reads CASSLEGLGPGRTQYF. CDR3 coding DNA: TGTGCCAGCAGCTTAGAGGGACTAGGCCCCGGAAGGACGCAGTATTTT.

The chain recombines TRBV6-6 with TRBJ1-2; D perhaps matches TRBD1 (5 bases). V lost 2 bases, J lost 5 bases, and 9 bases lay in between. CDR3 length: 13 residues. The germline gives CDR1 MNHNY, CDR2 SVGAGI (reference sequence). The CDR3 sequence is CASSYGPGYGYTF. For the CDR3, the DNA is TGTGCCAGCAGTTACGGTCCAGGGTATGGCTACACCTTC.

This CDR3 is CASSQAGLGGTIYF. CDR3 bases: TGTGCCAGCAGCCAAGCGGGGTTAGGGGGCACCATATATTTT. The chain uses TRBV3-1 (or the pseudogene TRBV3-2) and TRBJ1-3; a possible D gene is TRBD1 (6 bases). The length of the CDR3 is 14 residues. Trimming took 1 base from V and 9 from J, leaving 13 bases between them. CDR1 and CDR2 from the germline V gene are LGHDT and YNNKEL (reference sequence).

Comment on this clone: This specimen includes other DNA sequences encoding the same CDR3. J is TRBJ2-7 and V is TRBV27; a weak D match, TRBD2 (5 bases). This CDR3 region has 13 residues. Trimming left V 6 bases short and J 0 bases short, with 9 bases between. Germline lookup yields CDR1 MNHEY and CDR2 SMNVEV (reference sequence). In nucleotides, the CDR3 is TGTGCCAGCAGCGTCCGGGGCTCCTACGAGCAGTACTTC. The encoded protein is CASSVRGSYEQYF.

The chain has TRBV5-1 and TRBJ2-7, with D unclear. CDR3 length: 14 amino acids. Germline CDR1 reads SGHRS; CDR2 reads YFSETQ. V was clipped by 2 bases and J by 6 bases, with 15 bases between them. CDR3 loop: CASSFSGEQTEQYF. The DNA of the CDR3 is TGCGCCAGCAGCTTCTCCGGAGAGCAGACCGAGCAGTACTTC.

V and J are TRBV6-5 and TRBJ1-1; 7 nucleotides match TRBD1. Trimming cost V 5 bases and J 1 base; bases outside gene matches: 1. The germline gives CDR1 MNHEY, CDR2 SVGAGI. CDR3 length equals 13 residues. The CDR3 protein is CASSRTGNTEAFF. DNA of the CDR3: TGTGCCAGCAGTCGGACAGGGAACACTGAAGCTTTCTTT.

The chain couples TRBV7-2 to TRBJ2-5, with D possibly being TRBD1 (6 bases). Germline CDR1 reads SGHTA; CDR2 reads FQGNSA. This CDR3 is 14 amino acids long. Trimming removed 1 base at V and 7 bases at J, with 13 bases between. DNA for the CDR3: TGTGCCAGCAGCTTAGATGACAGGCCACGGACCCAGTACTTC. This codes for CASSLDDRPRTQYF.

The genes are TRBV9 and TRBJ2-1, with 8 bases identical to TRBD2. Germline CDR1 SGDLS, CDR2 YYNGEE. The CDR3 extends over 14 amino acids. Losses at the gene ends were 4 bases for V and 6 bases for J; bases not matched to a gene: 6. CDR3 DNA sequence: TGTGCCAGCAGCCAAGCGGGAGTCGGCAATGAGCAGTTCTTC. Amino acid sequence: CASSQAGVGNEQFF.

The CDR3 nucleotides read TGTGCCAGCAGCAAAGAGGACAGTAACTATGGCTACACCTTC. It encodes CASSKEDSNYGYTF. The chain carries TRBV21-1 and TRBJ1-2; the D call in the table, TRBD1, was not verified against the DNA. TRBV21-1 is a pseudogene. The CDR3 is 14 amino acids.

In this sample, this clone turned up once. The chain carries TRBV6-6 and TRBJ2-1; D remains ambiguous. V lost 4 bases and J 3 bases, leaving 7 bases between the germline ends. Germline values: CDR1 MNHNY, CDR2 SVGAGI (reference sequence). This CDR3 is 13 amino acids long. This CDR3 is CASSSSFYNEQFF. The CDR3 DNA reads as TGTGCCAGCAGTTCGTCGTTCTACAATGAGCAGTTCTTC.